This T cell receptor (delta chain) came from a study of γδ T cells in repeated Plasmodium falciparum infection. TCRdb reprocessed the multiplex PCR reads through CATT. The sample includes 45,000 to 60,000 delta-chain clones, about 2% of them seen just once. Germline CDR1 and CDR2: GEAIGNYY and EKD. This CDR3 region has 16 residues. V lost 3 bases and J lost 8, with 24 bases in between. As for this clone: This DNA's translation differs at residue 6 from TCRdb's protein, which comes from a much larger clone; a read error is likely, and the protein shown is translated from the DNA.

Bulk repertoires came from Vgamma9/Vdelta2+ or Vdelta2-negative gammadelta T cells flow-sorted from PBMC. The gene calls are TRDV2 and TRDJ1; possible D gene TRDD3, 6 bases. Material: gamma-delta T cells from blood. This receptor was identified in a pool of human donors (malaria-infected and uninfected, not separated). The CDR3 bases are TGTGCCTGTGACGCCGCTGGTCAGATACGCTCGGGAAAACTCATCTTT. Protein sequence: CACDAAGQIRSGKLIF.